The 15 T cell receptor beta chains below come from one sample, sequenced in a study of T-cell reconstitution after alpha-beta-depleted transplantation in children. Their antigen targets remain unknown. Study observations and caveats: A year had passed since transplant, and T-cell counts and diversity by then came mostly from newly produced T cells.

Unique molecular identifiers were incorporated during preparation of the TCRbeta library. TCRdb redid the calling of the PCR reads with MiXCR, one entry per CDR3 protein. This table has about 300,000 distinct CDR3 sequences, just over 7.5% appearing once. The sequences come from peripheral blood, collected 360 days after TCRalphabeta/CD19-depleted stem cell transplant. The receptors originated from a female patient aged 2 to 10 who had a stem cell transplant for Fanconi anemia, so the T cells may come from the graft donor.

The chain employs TRBV7-3 and TRBJ2-1; 7 nucleotides agree with TRBD2. Germline loops: CDR1 SGHTA, CDR2 FQGTGA. The V segment lost 3 bases and the J segment 0 bases; nucleotides outside the gene matches: 2. This CDR3 contains 15 residues. The CDR3 coding sequence is TGTGCCAGCAGCTTTGCGGGAGCCTCCTACAATGAGCAGTTCTTC. Amino acids: CASSFAGASYNEQFF.

At least ten counts were recorded for this clonotype. The genes are TRBV3-1 and TRBJ2-3, with 8 bases matching TRBD2. Germline CDR1 reads LGHDT; CDR2 reads YNNKEL (reference sequence). V shed 6 bases and J 2 bases; nucleotides not matched to a gene: 10. The CDR3 totals 16 residues. CDR3 loop: CASSRGAGAFTDTQYF. The CDR3, as DNA: TGTGCCAGCAGTCGTGGAGCGGGGGCTTTCACAGATACGCAGTATTTT.

This clonotype was seen more than once but under ten times. The chain links TRBV3-1 to TRBJ2-1; a weak D match, TRBD2 (5 bases). Germline CDR1 reads LGHDT; CDR2 reads YNNKEL (reference sequence). With 1 base removed from V and 9 bases from J, the gap between germline ends came to 13 bases. The CDR3 has 14 residues. CDR3 coding DNA: TGTGCCAGCAGCCAAGGGATGGGAGCAGGTGAGCAGTTCTTC. Its protein is CASSQGMGAGEQFF.

This clonotype was seen repeatedly, ten times or more. The chain is built from TRBV12-3 or TRBV12-4 and TRBJ2-1, with 8 bases lining up with TRBD2. This CDR3 is built from 15 residues. The ends lost 4 bases at V and 5 bases at J; junction bases unmatched: 7. CDR3 amino acids: CASSYRTSRHNEQFF. The CDR3, as DNA: TGTGCCAGCAGTTACCGGACTAGCAGGCACAATGAGCAGTTCTTC.

This clonotype showed up many times. The J gene is TRBJ2-7, the V gene TRBV28; D gene uncertain. The V gene's germline CDR1 is MDHEN and CDR2 SYDVKM. The CDR3 covers 14 residues. V lost 5 bases and J 1 base, leaving 12 bases between the germline ends. CDR3 residues: CASSLPTKSYEQYF. In DNA form, the CDR3 reads TGTGCCAGCAGTCTCCCGACGAAATCCTACGAGCAGTACTTC.

This chain links TRBV7-9 with TRBJ1-5; no definite D call. Between the trimmed V and J ends, which lost 4 bases and 5 bases, there was a span of 9 bases. The length of the CDR3 is 13 residues. The germline V gene has CDR1 SEHNR and CDR2 FQNEAQ (reference sequence). This CDR3 is CASSYQPDQPQHF. In nucleotides, the CDR3 is TGTGCCAGCAGCTACCAACCAGATCAGCCCCAGCATTTT.

This clonotype has at least ten counts. The chain couples TRBV30 to TRBJ2-7; tentative D call: TRBD2 (6 bases). Trimming removed 4 bases at V and 5 bases at J, with 18 bases between. Germline V gene sequence: CDR1 GTSNPN, CDR2 SVGIG (reference sequence). CDR3 length: 14 amino acids. The CDR3 DNA follows: TGTGCCTGGATTGGGGGGAGAGGGGAACACGAGCAGTACTTC. This codes for CAWIGGRGEHEQYF.

Ten or more counts support this clonotype. The rearrangement uses TRBV10-3 and TRBJ1-3, with a tentative D call TRBD1 (6 bases). This CDR3 spans 17 amino acids. Trimming took 2 bases from V and 0 from J, leaving 14 bases between them. Germline CDR1 ENHRY, CDR2 SYGVKD. The CDR3 is CAISENRAKASGNTIYF. DNA of the CDR3: TGTGCCATCAGTGAGAACAGGGCCAAAGCCTCTGGAAACACCATATATTTT.

This clonotype showed up just a few times. The rearrangement joins TRBV28 to TRBJ1-1; possibly TRBD1 for D (5 bases). Trimming shortened V by 3 bases and J by 0 bases, and 11 bases separated the two germline ends. The CDR3 has 15 residues. Germline V CDR1 and CDR2: MDHEN, SYDVKM. The CDR3 DNA reads TGTGCCAGCAGTTTTCCAGGGTCGATGAACACTGAAGCTTTCTTT. Translated, it gives CASSFPGSMNTEAFF.

CDR3 nucleotide sequence: TGTGCCAGCAGCCGACGGGACAGGACACAGTACTTC. It specifies CASSRRDRTQYF. The rearrangement links TRBV7-8 to TRBJ2-7, with 8 bases matching TRBD1. The germline V gene has CDR1 SGHVS and CDR2 FQNEAQ. The CDR3 loop spans 12 amino acids. Losses at the gene ends were 5 bases for V and 10 bases for J; bases not matched to a gene: 7. Drawing the rest from reference TRBV7-8 and TRBJ2-7, the complete variable domain is GAGVSQSPRYKVAKRGQDVALRCDPISGHVSLFWYQQALGQGPEFLTYFQNEAQLDKSGLPSDRFFAERPEGSVSTLKIQRTQQEDSAVYLCASSRRDRTQYFGPGTRLTVT.

The rearrangement links TRBV6-5 to TRBJ1-2; 7 positions match TRBD1. The length of the CDR3 is 14 residues. The germline gives CDR1 MNHEY, CDR2 SVGAGI. The J segment lost 8 bases and the V segment lost 3 bases, leaving 9 bases of the junction unmatched. As DNA, the CDR3 is TGTGCCAGCAGTTATCGAGGGGGCGCGTCGGGCTACACCTTC. Translation gives CASSYRGGASGYTF.

This clonotype was observed many times. The chain is built from TRBV7-2 and TRBJ1-3; D unresolved. Germline-derived CDR1 and CDR2 are SGHTA and FQGNSA. The V gene lost 5 bases and the J gene lost 4 bases, with 15 bases spanning the gap. CDR3 size: 15 residues. CDR3 bases: TGTGCCAGCAGCCCCCGGGCATGGAGGGGAAACACCATATATTTT. Translating it yields CASSPRAWRGNTIYF.

This clonotype was recorded many times. The chain couples TRBV7-2 to TRBJ2-1; 9 nucleotides match TRBD2. V trimming: 3 bases; J trimming: 3 bases; junction bases outside the gene matches: 3. CDR1 SGHTA and CDR2 FQGNSA come from the germline V gene. The CDR3 is 15 amino acids. The CDR3 nucleotides are TGTGCCAGCAGCTTGCGGGGGGGCCACTACAATGAGCAGTTCTTC. Its translation is CASSLRGGHYNEQFF.

This clonotype was counted ten times or more. The rearrangement joins TRBV15 to TRBJ2-3; 9 nucleotides agree with TRBD1. This CDR3 is 15 amino acids long. Per the germline V gene, CDR1 is LNHNV and CDR2 is YYDKDF (reference sequence). J was trimmed by 3 bases and V by 2 bases; bases with no gene match: 3. The CDR3 nucleotides are TGTGCCACCAGCAGACTAGGACAGGGGACAGATACGCAGTATTTT. This sequence encodes CATSRLGQGTDTQYF.

The chain couples TRBV28 to TRBJ1-1, with 7 bases identical to TRBD1. CDR3 length: 16 amino acids. V lost 5 bases to trimming and J lost 4 bases; unmatched junction nucleotides: 13. CDR1 and CDR2 from the germline V gene are MDHEN and SYDVKM. CDR3 sequence: CASSPLLGGLSTEAFF. As DNA, the CDR3 is TGTGCCAGCAGTCCCCTGTTAGGGGGCTTAAGCACTGAAGCTTTCTTT.